The T cell receptor beta chain described here comes from a study of blood T cell repertoires in COVID-19. Assay: immunoSEQ multiplex PCR; the TCRdb copy retains only in-frame clones and omits some. The sample carries 18,000 or so clones, approximately 80% recorded once. The CDR3 loop spans 11 amino acids. Trimming stripped 1 base from V and 10 bases from J, with 7 bases between. This clone was observed a few times. Sequenced material: peripheral blood. The receptor comes from a man between 65 and 85 years old with COVID-19, enrolled during active disease. The rearrangement uses TRBV12-3 or TRBV12-4 and TRBJ1-2, with unresolved D. In nucleotides, the CDR3 is TGTGCCAGCAGTTTAGTCCAGAACTACACCTTC. Translation gives CASSLVQNYTF.